The source of this T cell receptor beta chain is a study of T cells after yellow fever vaccination. Overall study results and limits: Post-booster reappearance was seen for most primary-vaccination clones (roughly 96% CD4, around 91% CD8).

Germline CDR1 SGHKS, CDR2 YYEKEE (reference sequence). The CDR3 has 16 residues. Trimming removed 1 base from V and 2 bases from J; junction bases left unmatched: 9. TCRdb reprocessed the 5' RACE reads with MiXCR, giving one entry per CDR3 protein. The table has about 49,000 distinct CDR3 sequences, 7.4% seen once. On this clonotype: The antigen is not known.

This TCR was recovered from a man between 18 and 35 years old who received the YFV17D yellow fever vaccine. The sample consisted of CD8+ T cells sorted from PBMCs, taken more than 14 days after the first yellow fever vaccination. The gene calls are TRBV5-5 and TRBJ2-7, with TRBD1 matching over 7 bases. The DNA for the CDR3 is TGTGCCAGCAGCTTGATTGACGCTAGGGGGCCCTACGAGCAGTACTTC. Translation: CASSLIDARGPYEQYF.